The rows below give T cell receptor beta chains drawn from one sample of a study of patients and donors after allogeneic stem cell transplantation. TCRdb called the RT-PCR reads again in MiXCR, with one record for every CDR3 protein. The sample records approximately 160,000 distinct CDR3 sequences, more than 20% being singletons. Sequences were obtained from blood, either unsorted or a sorted T cell fraction (not recorded which). These receptors originate from a human donor who was either an allogeneic HSCT recipient or a stem cell or donor lymphocyte infusion donor (not recorded which). It is not recorded whose cells these are; they may come from a transplant donor. The CDR3 runs from the conserved cysteine through the conserved F or W. A D gene is named only where the DNA matches it firmly. The size entry is marked missing in some rows and otherwise reads once, few, many or a size class.

NA 14 few TRBJ1-2 TRBV14 CASSPTAFRYGYTF TGTGCCAGCAGCCCGACAGCGTTTCGTTATGGCTACACCTTC
NA 13 NA TRBJ2-5 TRBV29-1 CSVERVKGETQYF TGCAGCGTTGAGAGGGTAAAAGGAGAGACCCAGTACTTC
NA 15 few TRBJ2-3 TRBV10-3 CAISESRQSTDTQYF TGTGCCATCAGTGAGTCCCGACAGAGCACAGATACGCAGTATTTT
NA 14 NA TRBJ1-2 TRBV5-1 CASSLEAASYGYTF TGCGCCAGCAGCTTGGAGGCAGCCTCCTATGGCTACACCTTC
NA 15 NA TRBJ2-3 TRBV5-1 CASSLAGSLTDTQYF TGCGCCAGCAGCCTAGCCGGGAGCCTCACAGATACGCAGTATTTT
NA 13 NA TRBJ1-1 TRBV18 CASSTDGRTEAFF TGTGCCAGCTCAACCGACGGGCGGACTGAAGCTTTCTTT
NA 13 many TRBJ1-1 TRBV29-1 CSVESAGDTEAFF TGCAGCGTTGAATCCGCAGGGGACACTGAAGCTTTCTTT
NA 13 NA TRBJ1-2 TRBV6-6 CASSYSTSFGYTF TGTGCCAGCAGTTACTCGACCTCATTCGGCTACACCTTC
TRBD1 15 NA TRBJ1-2 TRBV27 CASSLYTGANYGYTF TGTGCCAGCAGTTTGTACACAGGGGCTAACTATGGCTACACCTTC
NA 11 few TRBJ1-4 TRBV12-3/TRBV12-4 CATTGGEKLFF TGTGCCACCACCGGGGGGGAAAAACTGTTTTTT
NA 14 few TRBJ2-5 TRBV12-3/TRBV12-4 CASSLWDVRETQYF TGTGCCAGCAGTTTATGGGACGTGCGCGAGACCCAGTACTTC
NA 15 NA TRBJ2-1 TRBV11-3 CASSFGASVNNEQFF TGTGCCAGCAGCTTTGGTGCTAGCGTCAACAATGAGCAGTTCTTC
NA 14 few TRBJ1-2 TRBV24-1 CATSDETSVYGYTF TGTGCCACCAGTGATGAGACATCCGTTTATGGCTACACCTTC
TRBD2 18 NA TRBJ2-1 TRBV27 CASSPPVGTSGGYNEQFF TGTGCCAGCAGTCCCCCCGTGGGGACTAGCGGGGGATACAATGAGCAGTTCTTC
NA 17 many TRBJ1-6 TRBV20-1 CSASIRQGSSYNSPLHF TGCAGTGCTAGTATACGGCAGGGTAGCTCCTATAATTCACCCCTCCACTTT
NA 14 NA TRBJ2-2 TRBV7-6 CASSLGTNTGELFF TGTGCCAGCAGCTTAGGGACAAACACCGGGGAGCTGTTTTTT
TRBD1 16 NA TRBJ1-1 TRBV9 CASSVEAGTGATEAFF TGTGCCAGCAGCGTAGAAGCCGGGACAGGGGCGACTGAAGCTTTCTTT
TRBD1 14 NA TRBJ2-7 TRBV18 CASSPRTGEIEQYF TGTGCCAGCTCACCTCGGACAGGGGAGATCGAGCAGTACTTC
NA 13 NA TRBJ2-3 TRBV5-1 CASSLSSTDTQYF TGCGCCAGCAGCTTGTCAAGCACAGATACGCAGTATTTT
NA 14 few TRBJ1-6 TRBV7-2 CASSRRRVESPLHF TGTGCCAGCAGTCGACGCAGGGTGGAATCACCCCTCCACTTT
TRBD1 14 NA TRBJ2-1 TRBV27 CASSYPGQGNEQFF TGTGCCAGCAGTTATCCGGGACAGGGAAATGAGCAGTTCTTC
TRBD1 16 many TRBJ1-2 TRBV9 CASSVAGDREFYGYTF TGTGCCAGCAGCGTAGCTGGGGACAGGGAATTCTATGGCTACACCTTC
NA 12 NA TRBJ2-5 TRBV30 CAWSPRRGTQYF TGTGCCTGGAGTCCCAGACGAGGGACCCAGTACTTC
TRBD2 14 NA TRBJ2-7 TRBV7-9 CASSLTSRAYEQYF TGTGCCAGCAGTCTGACTAGCAGAGCCTACGAGCAGTACTTC
TRBD1 12 NA TRBJ1-1 TRBV12-3/TRBV12-4 CASSLLTGLAFF TGTGCCAGCAGTCTACTGACAGGGTTGGCTTTCTTT
NA 16 few TRBJ1-2 TRBV5-8 CASTTKVWAWDYGYTF TGTGCCAGCACCACAAAGGTTTGGGCCTGGGACTATGGCTACACCTTC
NA 13 NA TRBJ1-1 TRBV21-1 CASSDPKGLEAFF TGTGCCAGCAGCGATCCGAAAGGGCTTGAAGCTTTCTTT
TRBD2 14 NA TRBJ2-5 TRBV5-1 CASSPRGEQETQYF TGCGCCAGCAGTCCCCGGGGGGAACAAGAGACCCAGTACTTC
NA 12 NA TRBJ1-5 TRBV20-1 CSVGGGGQPQHF TGCAGTGTAGGCGGGGGCGGTCAGCCCCAGCATTTT
NA 15 many TRBJ1-2 TRBV4-3 CASSQEPGVRGGYTF TGCGCCAGCAGCCAAGAACCCGGGGTCCGGGGTGGCTACACCTTC
NA 13 few TRBJ2-1 TRBV24-1 CATSEAARDEQFF TGTGCCACCAGTGAGGCAGCTCGGGATGAGCAGTTCTTC
TRBD2 14 NA TRBJ2-7 TRBV20-1 CSPGKVAGPYEQYF TGCAGTCCCGGGAAGGTAGCGGGGCCCTACGAGCAGTACTTC
NA 13 NA TRBJ2-3 TRBV29-1 CSVEGASTDTQYF TGCAGCGTTGAAGGAGCGAGCACAGATACGCAGTATTTT
NA 14 NA TRBJ2-7 TRBV20-1 CSARLTRETYEQYF TGCAGTGCTAGATTGACCCGAGAGACCTACGAGCAGTACTTC
NA 16 NA TRBJ2-1 TRBV12-3/TRBV12-4 CASSFRDFSFYNEQFF TGTGCCAGCAGTTTCCGGGACTTCTCTTTCTACAATGAGCAGTTCTTC
NA 14 NA TRBJ2-3 TRBV20-1 CSASTTGATDTQYF TGCAGTGCTAGTACTACAGGAGCGACAGATACGCAGTATTTT
NA 13 NA TRBJ2-7 TRBV20-1 CSASKGQLYEQYF TGCAGTGCTAGTAAGGGACAACTCTACGAGCAGTACTTC
NA 12 few TRBJ1-2 TRBV29-1 CSARMGAKGYTF TGCAGCGCCCGAATGGGGGCAAAGGGCTACACCTTC
TRBD1 15 many TRBJ1-2 TRBV5-1 CASSLEQGAGNGYTF TGCGCCAGCAGCTTGGAACAGGGGGCCGGTAATGGCTACACCTTC
TRBD1 14 few TRBJ1-5 TRBV12-3/TRBV12-4 CASNAGGVSQPQHF TGTGCCAGCAATGCAGGGGGCGTATCTCAGCCCCAGCATTTT
NA 14 NA TRBJ2-2 TRBV3-1 CASSQGGGPWELFF TGTGCCAGCAGCCAAGGAGGAGGGCCCTGGGAGCTGTTTTTT
NA 14 NA TRBJ2-5 TRBV12-3/TRBV12-4 CASTYGTPQETQYF TGTGCCAGCACCTACGGGACACCCCAAGAGACCCAGTACTTC
NA 14 NA TRBJ2-7 TRBV5-1 CASSPGTVGYEQYF TGCGCCAGCAGCCCAGGGACCGTAGGTTACGAGCAGTACTTC
NA 14 NA TRBJ2-7 TRBV5-5 CASSLVQESYEQYF TGTGCCAGCAGCTTGGTACAGGAGTCCTACGAGCAGTACTTC
NA 13 few TRBJ1-2 TRBV7-3 CASTRRAPYGYTF TGTGCCAGCACACGACGGGCCCCATATGGCTACACCTTC
NA 13 NA TRBJ2-2 TRBV7-9 CASTLTNTGELFF TGTGCCAGCACCCTTACGAACACCGGGGAGCTGTTTTTT
TRBD1 18 NA TRBJ1-2 TRBV27 CASSSLSPGTGKDYGYTF TGTGCCAGCAGTTCCCTCTCCCCCGGGACAGGGAAAGACTATGGCTACACCTTC
NA 15 NA TRBJ1-1 TRBV5-8 CASSYTAGFATEAFF TGTGCCAGCAGCTACACGGCGGGATTCGCCACTGAAGCTTTCTTT
NA 14 few TRBJ1-2 TRBV10-3 CAISESKYYYGYTF TGTGCCATCAGTGAGTCGAAATATTACTATGGCTACACCTTC
TRBD2 13 NA TRBJ2-1 TRBV5-1 CASSFDGGNEQFF TGCGCCAGCAGCTTCGACGGGGGGAATGAGCAGTTCTTC
NA 12 few TRBJ2-3 TRBV6-5 CASSRASDTQYF TGTGCCAGCAGTCGGGCGTCAGATACGCAGTATTTT
TRBD2 20 NA TRBJ2-1 TRBV7-8 CASSLSRTSGKGEFFNEQFF TGTGCCAGCAGCTTATCTAGGACTAGCGGGAAGGGCGAGTTTTTCAATGAGCAGTTCTTC